Below are 26 T cell receptor beta chains sequenced from a single sample in a study of blood T cell repertoires in COVID-19 (TCRdb year 2020). The library was built by means of the immunoSEQ multiplex PCR assay. TCRdb mirrors the immuneACCESS table, restricted to in-frame sequences. Some clones are absent from its copies; in checked studies, under half trace to an unresolved V gene, and the reason for the others is unknown. Across this sample there are approximately 190,000 clones, with approximately 79% seen only once. Clones ranked in the top ten supply more than 4% of the sample. The sample taken for sequencing was PBMCs or T cells enriched from blood (not recorded which). These receptors were collected from a woman aged 55-75 years with acute COVID-19.

The CDR3 DNA reads as TGCGCCAGCAGCTTGGGTGGGGGCAGCGAGACCCAGTACTTC. It yields the protein CASSLGGGSETQYF. The gene calls are TRBV5-1 and TRBJ2-5; D possibly corresponds to TRBD1 (6 bases). The CDR3 is 14 amino acids. Germline CDR1 reads SGHRS; CDR2 reads YFSETQ. Trimming took 0 bases from V and 5 from J, leaving 11 bases between them.

This clone was detected a few times. This chain connects TRBV7-9 to TRBJ1-2; TRBD1 matches 9 bases. CDR1 SEHNR and CDR2 FQNEAQ come from the germline V gene (reference sequence). Germline trimming cut 6 bases from V and 7 bases from J; bases unmatched to any gene: 3. The CDR3 length is 12 residues. CDR3 amino acids: CASSRTGAGYTF. DNA of the CDR3: TGTGCCAGCAGTCGGACAGGGGCTGGCTACACCTTC.

In regard to this clone: Different DNA sequences within this sample yield the same CDR3. The CDR3 protein is CASSLGQGADTQYF. CDR3 coding DNA: TGCGCCAGCAGCTTAGGACAGGGGGCCGATACGCAGTATTTT. V and J are TRBV5-1 and TRBJ2-3; 11 bases align to TRBD1. Unmatched junction bases numbered 2, after V lost 2 bases and J lost 6 bases. The CDR3 is 14 residues long. Germline-derived CDR1 and CDR2 are SGHRS and YFSETQ.

The chain recombines TRBV5-1 with TRBJ1-2; perhaps TRBD1 as D (5 bases). V was cut by 0 bases and J by 4 bases, with 13 bases left in between. Germline assignment: CDR1 SGHRS and CDR2 YFSETQ. The CDR3 has 15 amino acids. The CDR3 DNA reads TGCGCCAGCAGCTTGGGGGGCCCCGAACCCTATGGCTACACCTTC. This sequence encodes CASSLGGPEPYGYTF.

The V gene is TRBV15, the J gene TRBJ1-4; 8 bases match TRBD1. J gave up 8 bases and V 5 bases, and 7 bases lay outside the gene matches. Germline V CDR1 and CDR2: LNHNV, YYDKDF (reference sequence). The CDR3 totals 14 residues. The CDR3 is CATSGGQGGEKLFF. In DNA form, the CDR3 reads TGTGCCACCAGCGGCGGACAGGGCGGCGAAAAACTGTTTTTT.

V gene TRBV7-6 combines with J gene TRBJ2-3; D remains ambiguous. The V gene lost 5 bases and the J gene lost 1 base, with 19 bases spanning the gap. The length of the CDR3 is 17 residues. The V gene's germline CDR1 is SGHVS and CDR2 FNYEAQ. The CDR3 here is CASSRPVRGPGTDTQYF. CDR3 sequence (DNA): TGTGCCAGCAGCCGTCCGGTACGCGGTCCCGGCACAGATACGCAGTATTTT.

This chain joins TRBV7-6 and TRBJ2-7, with 11 bases aligning to TRBD2. Unmatched junction bases numbered 2, after V lost 4 bases and J lost 0 bases. Germline CDR1 and CDR2: SGHVS and FNYEAQ. This CDR3 spans 15 amino acids. The CDR3 sequence: CASSSGLAGSYEQYF. The CDR3 region has the DNA TGTGCCAGCAGCTCCGGACTAGCGGGCTCCTACGAGCAGTACTTC.

The J gene is TRBJ2-7, the V gene TRBV19; D is perhaps TRBD2 (6 bases). This CDR3 region has 16 residues. V gave up 1 base and J gave up 5 bases, with 18 bases separating them. Per the germline V gene, CDR1 is LNHDA and CDR2 is SQIVND (reference sequence). DNA for the CDR3: TGTGCCAGTAGTATAGTTGGGGGGTCATCCAGGCACGAGCAGTACTTC. This encodes CASSIVGGSSRHEQYF.

The chain has TRBV6-4 and TRBJ2-1; TRBD2 aligns across 16 bases. In germline, CDR1 is MRHNA, CDR2 SNTAGT. The ends lost 6 bases at V and 8 bases at J; junction bases unmatched: 10. The CDR3 loop spans 17 amino acids. The CDR3 loop reads CASSVGTSGGAIDEQFF. The CDR3 DNA follows: TGTGCCAGCAGCGTCGGGACTAGCGGGGGGGCCATTGATGAGCAGTTCTTC.

The chain couples TRBV4-3 to TRBJ2-3, with D possibly matching TRBD1 (5 bases). Germline CDR1 is LGHNA and CDR2 is YSLEER. V lost 4 bases, J lost 0 bases, and 14 bases lay in between. This CDR3 region has 16 residues. Here the CDR3 reads CASSLGRGPSTDTQYF. The CDR3, as DNA: TGCGCCAGCAGCCTGGGTAGGGGCCCAAGCACAGATACGCAGTATTTT.

V and J are TRBV5-1 and TRBJ2-7; 9 bases fit TRBD2. With V trimmed by 6 bases and J by 0 bases, 4 bases remained unmatched. This CDR3 is 14 amino acids long. Germline V gene sequence: CDR1 SGHRS, CDR2 YFSETQ. The CDR3 loop is CASTHSGSSYEQYF. Here the CDR3 DNA reads TGCGCCAGCACCCATAGCGGGAGCTCCTACGAGCAGTACTTC.

The chain combines TRBV11-3 with TRBJ2-1, with D unresolved. Looked up from germline, CDR1 is SGHNT and CDR2 is YENEEA. Trimming removed 1 base from V and 11 bases from J, with 6 bases in between. This CDR3 region has 11 residues. CDR3 in amino acids: CASSLGSKQFF. DNA of the CDR3: TGTGCCAGCAGCTTAGGTAGTAAGCAGTTCTTC.

J is TRBJ1-1 and V is TRBV5-6; D call uncertain. Trimming shortened V by 0 bases and J by 9 bases, and 9 bases separated the two germline ends. The germline V gene has CDR1 SGHDT and CDR2 YYEEEE. The CDR3 extends over 12 amino acids. For the CDR3, the DNA is TGTGCCAGCAGCTTGGCTTGGGAGAAAGCTTTCTTT. Its translation is CASSLAWEKAFF.

The chain couples TRBV7-2 to TRBJ2-5; tentatively, D is TRBD2 (5 bases). CDR3 length equals 15 residues. V lost 1 base and J lost 2, with 11 bases in between. CDR1 is SGHTA, CDR2 FQGNSA, per germline. The CDR3 is CASSLGLTGQETQYF. CDR3 coding DNA: TGTGCCAGCAGCTTAGGATTGACGGGGCAAGAGACCCAGTACTTC.

The chain uses TRBV10-3 and TRBJ1-4; 8 nucleotides agree with TRBD1. This CDR3 has 17 residues. The germline CDR1 and CDR2 sequences are ENHRY and SYGVKD. Losses at the gene ends were 4 bases for V and 1 base for J; bases not matched to a gene: 8. The CDR3 loop is CAISATTGEITNEKLFF. As DNA, the CDR3 is TGTGCCATCAGTGCCACGACAGGGGAGATAACTAATGAAAAACTGTTTTTT.

The CDR3 region is CASRRDRARGDTEAFF. The CDR3 bases are TGTGCCAGCAGGAGAGACAGGGCCCGGGGTGACACTGAAGCTTTCTTT. V is TRBV7-2 and J is TRBJ1-1; 7 nucleotides match TRBD1. Germline trimming cut 6 bases from V and 3 bases from J; bases unmatched to any gene: 13. Germline-derived CDR1 and CDR2 are SGHTA and FQGNSA. CDR3 length: 16 residues.

V is TRBV28 and J is TRBJ2-5, with 11 bases that match TRBD2. The CDR3 runs 15 residues. Trimming cost V 5 bases and J 2 bases; bases outside gene matches: 4. CDR1 is MDHEN, CDR2 SYDVKM, per germline. CDR3 loop: CASSQGTSGQETQYF. In DNA, the CDR3 is TGTGCCAGCAGTCAAGGGACTAGCGGTCAAGAGACCCAGTACTTC.

The V gene is TRBV11-2, the J gene TRBJ1-2, with 9 nucleotides matching TRBD1. Germline-derived CDR1 and CDR2 are SGHAT and FQNNGV. The CDR3 extends over 16 amino acids. With 5 bases clipped from V and 6 bases from J, the junction kept 13 bases outside the gene matches. The CDR3 here is CASSPLRGQGIDGYTF. The CDR3 DNA reads as TGTGCCAGCAGCCCCCTCCGGGGACAGGGAATCGATGGCTACACCTTC. Filled out from reference TRBV11-2 and TRBJ1-2, the complete variable domain reads EAGVAQSPRYKIIEKRQSVAFWCNPISGHATLYWYQQILGQGPKLLIQFQNNGVVDDSQLPKDRFSAERLKGVDSTLKIQPAKLEDSAVYLCASSPLRGQGIDGYTFGSGTRLTVV.

This chain joins TRBV12-3 or TRBV12-4 and TRBJ2-5; 10 bases are a match to TRBD2. CDR3 length: 13 residues. V shed 6 bases, J shed 2 bases, and the junction held 0 bases outside the gene matches. CDR3 nucleotide sequence: TGTGCCAGCAGGGGACTAGCGCAAGAGACCCAGTACTTC. Protein: CASRGLAQETQYF.

V is TRBV4-1 and J is TRBJ2-3; 9 bases are shared with TRBD2. Losses at the gene ends were 1 base for V and 6 bases for J; bases not matched to a gene: 8. The CDR3 is 16 residues long. In germline, CDR1 is MGHRA, CDR2 YSYEKL. The CDR3 spells CASSQGSSGGWDTQYF. CDR3 nucleotides: TGCGCCAGCAGCCAAGGTAGTAGCGGGGGTTGGGATACGCAGTATTTT.

This clone was seen only a few times. The V gene is TRBV18, the J gene TRBJ2-2, with D possibly being TRBD1 (5 bases). CDR1 and CDR2 from the germline V gene are KGHSH and LQKENI. The length of the CDR3 is 14 residues. The germline V and J ends were trimmed by 3 bases and 4 bases, with 9 bases remaining between them. This CDR3 reads CASSPPQGTGELFF. The DNA for the CDR3 is TGTGCCAGCTCACCCCCGCAGGGCACCGGGGAGCTGTTTTTT.

The chain uses TRBV19 and TRBJ2-1; 8 positions match TRBD1. The junction had 7 bases not matched to a gene; V was cut back by 4 bases and J by 5 bases. This CDR3 contains 15 residues. Germline V gene sequence: CDR1 LNHDA, CDR2 SQIVND (reference sequence). CDR3 sequence (DNA): TGTGCCAGTAGTAGGACAGGGTCTCAGAACAATGAGCAGTTCTTC. Translating it yields CASSRTGSQNNEQFF.

The chain links TRBV4-3 to TRBJ2-2, with 9 positions matching TRBD2. Trimming removed 0 bases from V and 1 base from J; junction bases left unmatched: 6. From germline, CDR1 is LGHNA and CDR2 YSLEER. This CDR3 contains 18 residues. The CDR3 region is CASSQDPPLAGNTGELFF. In nucleotides, the CDR3 is TGCGCCAGCAGCCAAGACCCTCCACTAGCGGGGAACACCGGGGAGCTGTTTTTT.

The chain carries TRBV5-1 and TRBJ2-2; TRBD1 matches 12 bases. The CDR3 runs 16 residues. After removal of 6 bases from V and 4 bases from J, the junction contained 7 bases not matched to a gene. Germline assignment: CDR1 SGHRS and CDR2 YFSETQ. CDR3 in DNA: TGCGCCAGCAATTCGGGACAGGGGGCTGGCACCGGGGAGCTGTTTTTT. Its protein product is CASNSGQGAGTGELFF.

J is TRBJ2-3 and V is TRBV2, with D possibly matching TRBD2 (5 bases). V shed 6 bases and J shed 1 base, with 5 bases lying between them. The germline V gene has CDR1 SNHLY and CDR2 FYNNEI. CDR3 size: 12 residues. The CDR3 loop is CASRRGTDTQYF. The CDR3 DNA follows: TGTGCCAGCAGGAGGGGCACAGATACGCAGTATTTT.

J is TRBJ1-5 and V is TRBV6-5; no reliable D call. Germline V gene data show CDR1 as MNHEY and CDR2 as SVGAGI. With 6 bases removed from V and 6 bases from J, the gap between germline ends came to 12 bases. CDR3 length: 13 residues. The CDR3 region is CASSLLTTQPQHF. CDR3 coding DNA: TGTGCCAGCAGCCTTCTTACTACTCAGCCCCAGCATTTT.